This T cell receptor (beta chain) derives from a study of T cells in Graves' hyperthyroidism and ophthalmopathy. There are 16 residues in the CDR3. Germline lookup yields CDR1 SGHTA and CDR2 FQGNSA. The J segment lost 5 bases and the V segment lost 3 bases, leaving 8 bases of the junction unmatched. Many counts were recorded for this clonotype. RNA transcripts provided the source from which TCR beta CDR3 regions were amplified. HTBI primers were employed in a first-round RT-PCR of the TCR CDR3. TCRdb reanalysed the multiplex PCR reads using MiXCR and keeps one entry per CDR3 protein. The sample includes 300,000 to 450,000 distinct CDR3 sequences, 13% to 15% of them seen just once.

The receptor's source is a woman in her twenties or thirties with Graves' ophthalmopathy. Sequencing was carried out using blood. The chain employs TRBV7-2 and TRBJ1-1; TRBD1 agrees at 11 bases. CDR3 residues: CASSFPGDRGNTEAFF. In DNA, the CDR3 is TGTGCCAGCAGCTTCCCAGGGGACAGGGGGAATACTGAAGCTTTCTTT. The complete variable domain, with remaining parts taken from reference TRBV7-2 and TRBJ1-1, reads GAGVSQSPSNKVTEKGKDVELRCDPISGHTALYWYRQSLGQGLEFLIYFQGNSAPDKSGLPSDRFSAERTGGSVSTLTIQRTQQEDSAVYLCASSFPGDRGNTEAFFGQGTRLTVV.